This T cell receptor (beta chain) was identified during a study of T cell responses to AZD1222 COVID-19 vaccine. Measured with immunoSEQ multiplex PCR; TCRdb has only the in-frame clones, and not every one. This sample yields around 140,000 clones, of which 75% to 85% are seen a single time; 7.9% belongs to the top ten. Concerning this clone: What it binds is unknown.

Findings and limits, study-wide: Dominant CD4 TCR responses targeted spike regions 160-218 and 743-854. Mostly white British, mostly female donors; authors suggested clonal diversity may be underestimated. Once two AZD1222 doses were given, Spike-specific TCR breadth and depth went up. Repertoires were obtained only post-peak T cell response.

CDR3 size: 13 residues. The V end was cut by 4 bases, the J end by 8 bases, with 11 bases between. Per the germline V gene, CDR1 is MGHRA and CDR2 is YSYEKL. The sequencing here drew on peripheral blood, taken 28 days after the second dose of the MenACWY control vaccine. The chain carries TRBV4-1 and TRBJ1-4; D uncertain. This TCR derives from an adult who received the MenACWY meningococcal vaccine as a control. This chain's CDR3 is CASSPLIQEKLFF. CDR3 bases: TGCGCCAGCAGCCCCCTTATCCAGGAAAAACTGTTTTTT.